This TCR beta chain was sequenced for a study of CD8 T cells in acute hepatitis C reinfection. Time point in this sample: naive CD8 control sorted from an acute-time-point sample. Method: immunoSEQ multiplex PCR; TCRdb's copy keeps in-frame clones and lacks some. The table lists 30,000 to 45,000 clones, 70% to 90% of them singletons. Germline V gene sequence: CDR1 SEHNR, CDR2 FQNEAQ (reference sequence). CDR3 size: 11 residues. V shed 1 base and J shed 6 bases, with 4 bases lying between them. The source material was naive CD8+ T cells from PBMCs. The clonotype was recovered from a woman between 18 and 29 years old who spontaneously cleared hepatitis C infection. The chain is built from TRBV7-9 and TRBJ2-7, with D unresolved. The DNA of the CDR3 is TGTGCCAGCAGCTTAGTGTCCGAGCAGTACTTC. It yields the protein CASSLVSEQYF.